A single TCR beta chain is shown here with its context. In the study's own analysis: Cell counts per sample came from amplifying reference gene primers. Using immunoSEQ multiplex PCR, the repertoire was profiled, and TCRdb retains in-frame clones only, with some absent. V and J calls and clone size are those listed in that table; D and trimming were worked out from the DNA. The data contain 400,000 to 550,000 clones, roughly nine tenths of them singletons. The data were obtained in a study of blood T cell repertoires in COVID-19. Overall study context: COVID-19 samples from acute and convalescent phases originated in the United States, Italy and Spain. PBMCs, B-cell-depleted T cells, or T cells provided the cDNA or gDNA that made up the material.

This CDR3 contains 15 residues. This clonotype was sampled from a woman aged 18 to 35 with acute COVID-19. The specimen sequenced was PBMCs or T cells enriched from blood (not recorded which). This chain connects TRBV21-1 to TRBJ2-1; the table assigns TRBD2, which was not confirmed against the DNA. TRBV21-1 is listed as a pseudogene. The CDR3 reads CASSRGLTIGNEQFF. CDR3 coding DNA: TGTGCCAGCAGCAGGGGACTTACGATAGGCAATGAGCAGTTCTTC.